This entry describes one T cell receptor beta chain. No antigen is known for it. The data originate from a study of identical twins. Notes on the study in general: The study reached conclusions through statistical analysis that was cross-sectional, not following the same donors. The degree of excess twin sharing was weaker in beta out-of-frame sequences. In monozygotic twins, models underestimated the sharing of out-of-frame TCR alpha.

TCRdb re-called the 5' RACE reads with MiXCR, one entry per CDR3 protein. The sample contains under 1 million distinct CDR3 sequences, 9% to 15% of which appear only once. This sample was shared with a second study, whose subject was yellow fever vaccine responses in identical twins. As that study records: Reportedly, the response of twins' T cells to the vaccine seemed partly convergent, partly personalized.

The clonotype originates from a woman aged 18-30 years in good health. The source material was PBMCs.

As DNA, the CDR3 is TGCAGTGCTAGAGTAGGCAGTCCCGAGTTCTACAATGAGCAGTTCTTC. It is translated as CSARVGSPEFYNEQFF. The gene calls are TRBV20-1 and TRBJ2-1; D uncertain. CDR3 length: 16 residues. V was clipped by 1 base and J by 3 bases, with 16 bases between them. Germline loops: CDR1 DFQATT, CDR2 SNEGSKA (reference sequence).